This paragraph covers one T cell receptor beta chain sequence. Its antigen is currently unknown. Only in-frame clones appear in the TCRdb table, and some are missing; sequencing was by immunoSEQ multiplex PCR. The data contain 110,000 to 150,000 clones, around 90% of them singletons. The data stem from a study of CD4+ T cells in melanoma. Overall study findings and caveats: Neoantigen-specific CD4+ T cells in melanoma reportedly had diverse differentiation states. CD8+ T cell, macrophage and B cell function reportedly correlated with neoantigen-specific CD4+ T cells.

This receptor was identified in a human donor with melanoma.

The DNA of the CDR3 is TGCGCCAGCAGTGGACAGGGGTATGGCTACACCTTC. This gives the protein CASSGQGYGYTF. The rearrangement links TRBV4-1 to TRBJ1-2; 9 bases fit TRBD1. CDR3 length equals 12 residues. Trimming removed 6 bases from V and 5 bases from J; junction bases left unmatched: 1. In germline, CDR1 is MGHRA, CDR2 YSYEKL.